This entry lists 7 T cell receptor beta chains sequenced from one sample in a study of Graves' ophthalmopathy and Graves' hyperthyroidism. Transcripts of RNA were the source for amplifying TCR beta CDR3 regions. HTBI primers primed a first-round RT-PCR, and a second-round multiplex PCR followed. A single record per CDR3 protein comes from TCRdb applying MiXCR to the multiplex PCR reads. The table records a few hundred thousand distinct CDR3 sequences, roughly 15% of them present only once. The specimen was peripheral blood. Receptor source: an adult woman with stable Graves' hyperthyroidism.

Only a few counts were recorded for this clonotype. The J gene is TRBJ2-2, the V gene TRBV7-2; D is ambiguous. CDR3 length equals 14 residues. The germline V gene encodes CDR1 SGHTA and CDR2 FQGNSA. Trimming removed 0 bases from V and 4 bases from J, with 6 bases in between. DNA for the CDR3: TGTGCCAGCAGCTTAGCGCGGATCACCGGGGAGCTGTTTTTT. This sequence encodes CASSLARITGELFF.

This clonotype was counted at least ten times. This chain joins TRBV20-1 and TRBJ1-1; D might be TRBD1 (5 bases). Trimming took 5 bases from V and 3 from J, leaving 16 bases between them. The CDR3 has 14 amino acids. Per the germline V gene, CDR1 is DFQATT and CDR2 is SNEGSKA (reference sequence). The CDR3, as DNA: TGCAGTGCTGTTAGGGCGGGGACGGACACTGAAGCTTTCTTT. Residues: CSAVRAGTDTEAFF.

This clonotype was observed many times. This chain links TRBV7-2 with TRBJ2-5, with 12 bases fitting TRBD2. Germline-derived CDR1 and CDR2 are SGHTA and FQGNSA. The J segment lost 4 bases and the V segment lost 5 bases, leaving 2 bases of the junction unmatched. The CDR3 covers 14 residues. The CDR3 here is CASSMGLAGETQYF. CDR3 sequence (DNA): TGTGCCAGCAGCATGGGACTAGCGGGAGAGACCCAGTACTTC.

The gene calls are TRBV4-1 and TRBJ2-7; D unclear. Trimming stripped 4 bases from V and 5 bases from J, with 6 bases between. The CDR3 sequence is 11 residues long. Germline V gene lookup returns CDR1 MGHRA and CDR2 YSYEKL. CDR3 in amino acids: CASSPRDEQYV. In DNA, the CDR3 is TGCGCCAGCAGCCCTCGAGACGAGCAGTACGTC.

This clonotype was seen repeatedly, ten times or more. The chain employs TRBV18 and TRBJ1-5, with D unresolved. Germline lookup yields CDR1 KGHSH and CDR2 LQKENI. V was clipped by 4 bases and J by 10 bases, with 14 bases between them. This CDR3 spans 13 amino acids. DNA for the CDR3: TGTGCCAGCTCACTTACTCATCCTGATCCCCAGCATTTT. It translates to CASSLTHPDPQHF.

This clonotype has just one count. The chain couples TRBV6-5 to TRBJ2-7; D unresolved. The CDR3 contains 13 residues. V was cut by 2 bases and J by 6 bases, with 11 bases left in between. CDR1 MNHEY and CDR2 SVGAGI come from the germline V gene. CDR3 bases: TGTGCCAGCAGTTACCCCAGTAGTTCCGAGCAGTACTTC. It yields the protein CASSYPSSSEQYF.

This clonotype was observed many times. The CDR3 DNA reads TGTGCCAGTAGTGCCCGGGACAGGCCCACCTACGAGCAGTACTTC. It yields the protein CASSARDRPTYEQYF. The chain links TRBV19 to TRBJ2-7; TRBD1 aligns across 8 bases. The V gene's germline CDR1 is LNHDA and CDR2 SQIVND (reference sequence). The CDR3 covers 15 residues. Trimming at V came to 5 bases and at J to 2 bases, leaving 8 bases not matched to a gene.